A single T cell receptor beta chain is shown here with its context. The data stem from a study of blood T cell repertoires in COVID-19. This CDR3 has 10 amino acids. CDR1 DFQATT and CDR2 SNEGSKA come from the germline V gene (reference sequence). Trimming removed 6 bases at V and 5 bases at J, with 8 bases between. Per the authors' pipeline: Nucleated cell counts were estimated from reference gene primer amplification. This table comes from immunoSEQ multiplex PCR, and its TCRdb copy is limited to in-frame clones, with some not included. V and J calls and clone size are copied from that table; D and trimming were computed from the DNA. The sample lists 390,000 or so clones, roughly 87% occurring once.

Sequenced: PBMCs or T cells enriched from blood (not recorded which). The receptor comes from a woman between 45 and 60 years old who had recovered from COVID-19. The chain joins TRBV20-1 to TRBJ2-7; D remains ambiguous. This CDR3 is CSAQMDEQYF. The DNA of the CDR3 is TGCAGTGCACAAATGGACGAGCAGTACTTC.